This is a list of T cell receptor beta chains from one sample in a study of regulatory T cells in long-lasting Graves disease. MiXCR was run by TCRdb on the multiplex PCR reads, yielding one entry per CDR3 protein. The data hold roughly 400,000 distinct CDR3 sequences, with over 20% observed a single time. The material sequenced was peripheral blood mononuclear cells (PBMCs), taken when the disease was refractory, from a patient treated with antithyroid drugs. The receptors shown here come from a female donor with Graves disease. CDR3s include the opening cysteine and the closing phenylalanine or tryptophan. The D gene is left open where the match is weak. Clone size is shown for a subset of rows, as once, few, many or a class of expanded clone.

v_gene	abundance	j_gene	len	d_gene	CDR3aa	CDR3nt
TRBV29-1	many	TRBJ2-5	14	NA	CSVEATGSQETQYF	TGCAGCGTTGAAGCAACAGGGTCCCAAGAGACCCAGTACTTC
TRBV12-3/TRBV12-4	many	TRBJ2-7	15	TRBD2	CASSFGLAGAYEQYF	TGTGCCAGCAGTTTCGGACTAGCGGGCGCCTACGAGCAGTACTTC
TRBV3-1	many	TRBJ1-1	14	NA	CTSSQAILHTEAFF	TGTACCAGCAGCCAGGCGATTTTGCACACTGAAGCTTTCTTT
TRBV12-3/TRBV12-4	NA	TRBJ2-5	15	TRBD1	CASSLGDSKAETQYF	TGTGCCAGCAGTTTGGGGGACAGTAAGGCAGAGACCCAGTACTTC
TRBV28	many	TRBJ2-5	16	TRBD2	CASSWWDGRRGETQYF	TGTGCCAGCAGTTGGTGGGACGGGAGGAGGGGAGAGACCCAGTACTTC
TRBV5-1	NA	TRBJ2-7	15	NA	CASSLVPGIDYEQYF	TGCGCCAGCAGCTTGGTTCCAGGGATCGACTACGAGCAGTACTTC
TRBV15	NA	TRBJ2-1	15	TRBD1	CATRAPGQGYNEQFF	TGTGCCACCAGGGCACCGGGACAGGGCTACAATGAGCAGTTCTTC
TRBV28	many	TRBJ2-7	13	NA	CASSPGPYDEQYF	TGTGCCAGCAGTCCGGGACCTTACGACGAGCAGTACTTC
TRBV11-2	many	TRBJ1-1	13	NA	CASSLFGQNEAFF	TGTGCCAGCAGCTTATTTGGGCAGAATGAAGCTTTCTTT
TRBV6-5	many	TRBJ1-1	15	TRBD1	CASSSRTGGYTEAFF	TGTGCCAGCAGTTCCCGGACAGGGGGGTACACTGAAGCTTTCTTT
TRBV7-3	NA	TRBJ2-2	16	NA	CVSSLLGQGQTGELFF	TGTGTCAGCAGCTTACTTGGGCAGGGCCAAACCGGGGAGCTGTTTTTT
TRBV4-1	few	TRBJ2-7	14	TRBD2	CASSPGTSSSEQYF	TGCGCCAGCAGCCCCGGGACTAGCTCTTCCGAGCAGTACTTC
TRBV28	many	TRBJ2-7	15	NA	CASTNLIDTDYEQYF	TGTGCCAGCACCAACCTCATCGACACCGACTACGAGCAGTACTTC
TRBV20-1	NA	TRBJ2-5	15	TRBD2	CSARKGTSGSETQYF	TGCAGTGCTAGGAAAGGGACTAGCGGGAGCGAGACCCAGTACTTC
TRBV4-1	NA	TRBJ2-2	15	TRBD2	CATRASGRGTGELFF	TGCGCCACCCGGGCTAGCGGGAGGGGGACCGGGGAGCTGTTTTTT
TRBV28	many	TRBJ1-5	15	TRBD1	CASSFGTGVSQPQHF	TGTGCCAGCAGTTTTGGGACAGGGGTGAGTCAGCCCCAGCATTTT
TRBV4-1	few	TRBJ2-7	14	NA	CASSQASRGYEQYF	TGCGCCAGCAGCCAAGCTTCCCGGGGCTACGAGCAGTACTTC
TRBV4-1	NA	TRBJ2-3	17	TRBD2	CASSQDGLAGGTDTQYF	TGCGCCAGCAGCCAAGATGGACTAGCGGGAGGCACAGATACGCAGTATTTT
TRBV7-6	NA	TRBJ2-1	13	TRBD1	CASSLGGGDEQFF	TGTGCCAGCAGCTTAGGAGGGGGCGATGAGCAGTTCTTC
TRBV28	many	TRBJ1-1	14	NA	CASSLTGDGTEAFF	TGTGCCAGCAGTTTGACTGGGGATGGCACTGAAGCTTTCTTT
TRBV27	many	TRBJ1-5	15	NA	CASSFRGDNNQPQHF	TGTGCCAGCAGTTTCCGGGGAGACAACAATCAGCCCCAGCATTTT
TRBV6-1	NA	TRBJ2-7	16	NA	CASSPSTGAESYEQYF	TGTGCCAGCAGCCCTTCTACGGGAGCGGAGTCCTACGAGCAGTACTTC
TRBV28	many	TRBJ1-1	12	NA	CASSASRTEAFF	TGTGCCAGCAGCGCTAGTCGGACTGAAGCTTTCTTT
TRBV9	few	TRBJ2-5	13	NA	CASSVEQEGTQYF	TGTGCCAGCAGCGTAGAGCAAGAGGGGACCCAGTACTTC
TRBV15	many	TRBJ2-5	15	NA	CATSGRPPHQETQYF	TGTGCCACCAGCGGAAGACCACCCCACCAAGAGACCCAGTACTTC
TRBV29-1	few	TRBJ2-7	15	TRBD1	CSVGGTGETEDEQYF	TGCAGCGTTGGTGGGACAGGGGAGACAGAAGACGAGCAGTACTTC
TRBV28	many	TRBJ1-1	14	NA	CASSPDRKNTEAFF	TGTGCCAGCAGTCCTGACAGGAAGAACACTGAAGCTTTCTTT
TRBV5-1	many	TRBJ2-2	16	TRBD2	CASSSRLAGDTGELFF	TGCGCCAGCAGCTCGCGACTAGCGGGAGACACCGGGGAGCTGTTTTTT
TRBV14	NA	TRBJ2-2	17	NA	CASSQGRGRRGTGELFF	TGTGCCAGCAGCCAAGGAAGAGGACGTAGGGGCACCGGGGAGCTGTTTTTT
TRBV4-1	NA	TRBJ1-2	16	NA	CASSQEWTFMSYGYTF	TGCGCCAGCAGCCAAGAATGGACTTTCATGTCATATGGCTACACCTTC
TRBV27	few	TRBJ2-7	10	NA	CVISGYEQYF	TGTGTCATATCAGGCTACGAGCAGTACTTC
TRBV4-2	few	TRBJ1-4	16	TRBD1	CASSQEEGQWEGKLFF	TGTGCCAGCAGCCAAGAAGAGGGACAGTGGGAGGGAAAACTGTTTTTT
TRBV5-1	NA	TRBJ2-1	16	TRBD2	CASSLERLAGEDEQFF	TGCGCCAGCAGCCTAGAACGACTAGCGGGAGAGGATGAGCAGTTCTTC
TRBV28	many	TRBJ1-5	14	NA	CASSFLGVPQPQHF	TGTGCCAGCAGTTTTTTAGGGGTACCTCAGCCCCAGCATTTT
TRBV11-2	NA	TRBJ2-7	14	TRBD1	CASSWDRNPYEQYF	TGTGCCAGCAGCTGGGACAGGAATCCCTACGAGCAGTACTTC